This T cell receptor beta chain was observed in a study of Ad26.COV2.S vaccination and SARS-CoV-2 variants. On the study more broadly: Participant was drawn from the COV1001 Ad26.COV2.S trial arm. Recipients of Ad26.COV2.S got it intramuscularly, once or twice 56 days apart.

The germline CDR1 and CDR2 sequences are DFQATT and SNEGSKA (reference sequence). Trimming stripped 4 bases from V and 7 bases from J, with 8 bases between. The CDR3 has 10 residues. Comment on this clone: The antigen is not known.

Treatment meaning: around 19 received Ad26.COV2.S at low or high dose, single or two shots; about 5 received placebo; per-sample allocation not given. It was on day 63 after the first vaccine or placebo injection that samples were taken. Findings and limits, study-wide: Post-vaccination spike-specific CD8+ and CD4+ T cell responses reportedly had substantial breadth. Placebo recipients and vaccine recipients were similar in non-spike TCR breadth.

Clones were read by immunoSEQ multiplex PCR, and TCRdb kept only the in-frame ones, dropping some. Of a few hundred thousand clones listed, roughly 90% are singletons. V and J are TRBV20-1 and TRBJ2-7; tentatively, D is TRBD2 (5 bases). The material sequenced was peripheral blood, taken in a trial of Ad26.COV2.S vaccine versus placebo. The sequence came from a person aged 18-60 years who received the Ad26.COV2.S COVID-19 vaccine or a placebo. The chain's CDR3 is CSATRGEQYF. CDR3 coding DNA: TGCAGTGCTACCCGGGGAGAGCAGTACTTC.